The source of this T cell receptor beta chain is a study of cytomegalovirus exposure and HLA in healthy donors. On the study more broadly: The Caucasian-associated ancestry cluster held more than 80% of 398 genotyped donors.

PCR primers comprised 60 Vbeta and 13 Jbeta primers. Sequencing was performed with immunoSEQ multiplex PCR; in TCRdb, only in-frame clones are kept and a portion is missing. The sample holds about 150,000 clones, roughly 81% seen once. The germline V gene encodes CDR1 LNHDA and CDR2 SQIVND (reference sequence). The length of the CDR3 is 12 residues. The V end was cut by 10 bases, the J end by 6 bases, with 12 bases between. V is TRBV19 and J is TRBJ2-2; D not certain. The sequence came from a man aged 25-45 years in good health and CMV-seropositive. Input material: PBMCs. The CDR3 sequence: CATQLGPGELFF. In nucleotides, the CDR3 is TGTGCCACCCAATTGGGCCCCGGGGAGCTGTTTTTT.